Below, one T cell receptor beta chain is given with its context. This entry is derived from a study of T cells in Graves' hyperthyroidism and ophthalmopathy. CDR3 length equals 14 residues. Per the germline V gene, CDR1 is MNHNS and CDR2 is SASEGT. V was pared by 11 bases and J by 5 bases, with 21 bases between. Amplified TCR beta CDR3 regions came from RNA transcripts. The HTBI set primed first-round TCR CDR3 RT-PCR. TCRdb analysed the multiplex PCR reads with MiXCR anew, one entry per CDR3 protein. This sample has 600,000 to 850,000 distinct CDR3 sequences; under 20% occur once, and the top ten carry over 15%.

The sequenced sample was blood. The rearrangement uses TRBV6-1 and TRBJ2-5; no definite D call. The sequence was obtained from a woman aged 50 to 60 with Graves' hyperthyroidism that later progressed to Graves' ophthalmopathy. The CDR3 sequence is CASRLVRAWETQYF. CDR3 DNA: TGTGCCTCCCGCCTTGTTCGCGCGTGGGAGACCCAGTACTTC.